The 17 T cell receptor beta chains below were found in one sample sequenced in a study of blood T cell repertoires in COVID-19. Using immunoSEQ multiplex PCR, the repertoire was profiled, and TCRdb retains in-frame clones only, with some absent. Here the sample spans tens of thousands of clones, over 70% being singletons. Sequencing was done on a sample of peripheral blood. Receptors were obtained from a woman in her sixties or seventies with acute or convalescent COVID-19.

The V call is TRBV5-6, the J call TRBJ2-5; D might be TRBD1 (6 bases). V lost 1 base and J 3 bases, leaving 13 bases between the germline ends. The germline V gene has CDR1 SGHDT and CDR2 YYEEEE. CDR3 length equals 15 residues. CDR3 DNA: TGTGCCAGCAGCTTGTTTGCAGGGGAAAAAGAGACCCAGTACTTC. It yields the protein CASSLFAGEKETQYF.

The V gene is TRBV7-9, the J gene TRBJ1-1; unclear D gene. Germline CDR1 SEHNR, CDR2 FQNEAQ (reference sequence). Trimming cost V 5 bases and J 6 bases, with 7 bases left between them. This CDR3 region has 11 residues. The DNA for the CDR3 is TGTGCCAGCAGCCCTGTTGCTGAAGCTTTCTTT. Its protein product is CASSPVAEAFF.

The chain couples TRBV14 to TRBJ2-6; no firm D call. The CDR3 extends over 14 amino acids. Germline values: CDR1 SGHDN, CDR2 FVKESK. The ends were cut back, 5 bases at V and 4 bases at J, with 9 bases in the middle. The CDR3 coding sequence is TGTGCCAGCAGCTTTATTGCGGGGGCCAACGTCCTGACTTTC. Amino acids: CASSFIAGANVLTF.

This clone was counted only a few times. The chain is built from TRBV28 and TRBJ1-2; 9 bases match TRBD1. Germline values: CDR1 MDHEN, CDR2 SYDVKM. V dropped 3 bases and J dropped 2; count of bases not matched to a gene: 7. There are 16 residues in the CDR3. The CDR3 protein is CASSLGQGTLNYGYTF. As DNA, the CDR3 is TGTGCCAGCAGTTTGGGACAGGGAACGCTGAACTATGGCTACACCTTC.

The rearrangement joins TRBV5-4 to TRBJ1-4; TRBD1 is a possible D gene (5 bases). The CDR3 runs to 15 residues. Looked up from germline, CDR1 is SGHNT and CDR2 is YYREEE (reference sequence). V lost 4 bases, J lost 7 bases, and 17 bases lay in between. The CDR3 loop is CASSDMGQDGEKLFF. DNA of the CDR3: TGTGCCAGCAGCGACATGGGGCAGGATGGTGAAAAACTGTTTTTT.

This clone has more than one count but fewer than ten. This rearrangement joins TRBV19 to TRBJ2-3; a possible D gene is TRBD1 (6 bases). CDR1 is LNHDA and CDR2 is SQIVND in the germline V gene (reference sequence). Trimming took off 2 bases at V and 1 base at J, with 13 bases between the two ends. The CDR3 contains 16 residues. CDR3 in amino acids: CASSIFGGAGTDTQYF. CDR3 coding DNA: TGTGCCAGTAGTATATTTGGGGGCGCAGGCACAGATACGCAGTATTTT.

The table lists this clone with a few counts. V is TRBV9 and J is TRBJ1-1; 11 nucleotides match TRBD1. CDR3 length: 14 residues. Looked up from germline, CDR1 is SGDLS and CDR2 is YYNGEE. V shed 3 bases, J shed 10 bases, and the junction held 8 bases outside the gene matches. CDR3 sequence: CASSAGDRGFGAFF. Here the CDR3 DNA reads TGTGCCAGCAGCGCAGGGGACAGGGGGTTTGGAGCTTTCTTT.

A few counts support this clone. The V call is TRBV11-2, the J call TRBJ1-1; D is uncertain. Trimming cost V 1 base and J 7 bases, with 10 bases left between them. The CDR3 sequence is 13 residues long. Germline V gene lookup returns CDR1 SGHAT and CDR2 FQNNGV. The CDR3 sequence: CASSLVRGGEAFF. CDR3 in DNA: TGTGCCAGCAGCTTAGTACGGGGTGGTGAAGCTTTCTTT.

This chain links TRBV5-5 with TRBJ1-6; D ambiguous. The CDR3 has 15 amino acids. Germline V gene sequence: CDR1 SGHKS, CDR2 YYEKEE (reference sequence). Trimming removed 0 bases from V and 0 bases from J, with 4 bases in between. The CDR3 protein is CASSLGSSYNSPLHF. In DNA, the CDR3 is TGTGCCAGCAGCTTGGGGAGCTCCTATAATTCACCCCTCCACTTT.

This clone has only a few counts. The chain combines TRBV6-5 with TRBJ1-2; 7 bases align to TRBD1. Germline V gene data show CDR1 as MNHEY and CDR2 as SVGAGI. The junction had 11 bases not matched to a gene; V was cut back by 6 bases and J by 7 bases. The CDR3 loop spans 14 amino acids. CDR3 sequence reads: CASRGQAMAPGYTF. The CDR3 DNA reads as TGTGCCAGCAGAGGACAGGCCATGGCCCCTGGCTACACCTTC.

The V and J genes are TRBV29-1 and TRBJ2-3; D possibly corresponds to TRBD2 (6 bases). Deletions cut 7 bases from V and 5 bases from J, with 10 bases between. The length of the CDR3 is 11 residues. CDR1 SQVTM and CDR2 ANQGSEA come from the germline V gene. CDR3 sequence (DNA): TGCAGCGGCGGGACGGGAGATACGCAGTATTTT. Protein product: CSGGTGDTQYF.

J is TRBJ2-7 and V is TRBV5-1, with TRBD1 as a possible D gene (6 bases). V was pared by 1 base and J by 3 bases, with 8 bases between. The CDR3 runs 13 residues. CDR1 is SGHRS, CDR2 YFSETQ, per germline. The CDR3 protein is CASSLRGGYEQYF. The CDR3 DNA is TGCGCCAGCAGCTTGAGAGGGGGCTACGAGCAGTACTTC.

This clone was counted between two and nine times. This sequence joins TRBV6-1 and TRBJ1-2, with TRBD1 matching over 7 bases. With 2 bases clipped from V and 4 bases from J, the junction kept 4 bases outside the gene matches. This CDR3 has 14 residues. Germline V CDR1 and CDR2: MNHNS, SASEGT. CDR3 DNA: TGTGCCAGCAGTGAATCCCGACAGGGCTATGGCTACACCTTC. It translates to CASSESRQGYGYTF.

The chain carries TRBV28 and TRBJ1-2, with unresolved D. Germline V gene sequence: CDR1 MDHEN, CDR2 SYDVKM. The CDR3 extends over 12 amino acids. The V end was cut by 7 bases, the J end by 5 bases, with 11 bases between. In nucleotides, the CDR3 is TGTGCCAGCATGGGAGGGCGTTATGGCTACACCTTC. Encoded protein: CASMGGRYGYTF.

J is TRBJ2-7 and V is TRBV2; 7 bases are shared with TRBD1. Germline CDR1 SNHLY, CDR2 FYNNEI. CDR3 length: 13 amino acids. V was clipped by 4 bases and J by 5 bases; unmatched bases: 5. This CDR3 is CASSGDRANEQYF. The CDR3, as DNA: TGTGCCAGCAGTGGAGACAGGGCCAACGAGCAGTACTTC.

As DNA, the CDR3 is TGTGCCAGTAGATCCGGCCAGGGGTTGAACACTGAAGCTTTCTTT. Encoded protein: CASRSGQGLNTEAFF. The rearrangement uses TRBV19 and TRBJ1-1; TRBD1 is a possible D gene (6 bases). CDR1 and CDR2 from the germline V gene are LNHDA and SQIVND (reference sequence). Trimming pared 6 bases from V and 0 bases from J, leaving 14 bases between. This CDR3 has 15 amino acids. The full variable domain, its missing parts supplied by reference TRBV19 and TRBJ1-1, is DGGITQSPKYLFRKEGQNVTLSCEQNLNHDAMYWYRQDPGQGLRLIYYSQIVNDFQKGDIAEGYSVSREKKESFPLTVTSAQKNPTAFYLCASRSGQGLNTEAFFGQGTRLTVV.

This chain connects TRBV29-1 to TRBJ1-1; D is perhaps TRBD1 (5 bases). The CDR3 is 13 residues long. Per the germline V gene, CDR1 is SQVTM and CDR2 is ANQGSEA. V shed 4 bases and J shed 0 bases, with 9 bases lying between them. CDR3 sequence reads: CSVAGRVNTEAFF. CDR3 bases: TGCAGCGTTGCGGGCAGGGTGAACACTGAAGCTTTCTTT.